This T cell receptor (beta chain) was obtained from a study of blood T cell repertoires in COVID-19. Overall study: T cells, B-cell-depleted T cells, or PBMCs provided the cDNA or gDNA that served as material.

Original handling: Amplification of reference gene primers provided the estimated nucleated cell counts. The protocol was immunoSEQ multiplex PCR, while the TCRdb copy is restricted to in-frame clones and leaves out a portion. V and J calls and clone size are those listed in that table; D and trimming were worked out from the DNA. The sample lists about 220,000 clones, approximately 80% occurring once. The CDR3 has 16 residues. The germline V and J ends were trimmed by 3 bases and 1 base, with 15 bases remaining between them. CDR1 is LNHNV, CDR2 YYDKDF, per germline (reference sequence). The sequence came from a human donor in a cohort sampled during active COVID-19. The rearrangement uses TRBV15 and TRBJ1-1; D may be TRBD1 (5 bases). Input material: peripheral blood. DNA for the CDR3: TGTGCCACCAGCAGGAACCCGGACATGGGGAACACTGAAGCTTTCTTT. Residues: CATSRNPDMGNTEAFF.